This TCR beta chain was retrieved from a study of tumor-infiltrating lymphocytes in oesophageal squamous cell carcinoma (dated by TCRdb to 2015 to 2016). The CDR3 contains 19 residues, cysteine and phenylalanine counted. Solely the CDR3 DNA is kept, with 57 bases framed from the first base. Based on the germline V gene, the CDR1 and CDR2 sequences are SGHRS and YFSETQ. For this chain, trimming is 5 bases at the V end and 3 bases at the J end, and the number of junction bases without a gene match is 14. In this sample, this clonotype turned up many times. Its antigen is not yet known. No much larger clone is present one base from it, and per-base qualities are unavailable. The library was built by means of PCR. Sequenced using an Illumina HiSeq 2000. The raw public reads went through TCRdb reprocessing: fastp at Q25, MiXCR clone calling, in-frame beta chains kept. Each record represents a unique CDR3 protein, reported with the most common genes and DNA among its rows. Across this sample there are 20,000 to 30,000 distinct CDR3 sequences, with 30% to 40% seen only once. The ten largest clones take up about a quarter of the sample.

The specimen sequenced was esophageal tumor tissue. The V and J segments used are TRBV5-1 and TRBJ2-1; TRBD2 agrees with 13 junctional bases. The receptor comes from a male donor with esophageal squamous cell carcinoma. In nucleotide form, the sequence is TGCGCCAGCAGTGGAAAGGGAACTAGCGGGAGGGCCAACTACAATGAGCAGTTCTTC. Translation gives CASSGKGTSGRANYNEQFF.